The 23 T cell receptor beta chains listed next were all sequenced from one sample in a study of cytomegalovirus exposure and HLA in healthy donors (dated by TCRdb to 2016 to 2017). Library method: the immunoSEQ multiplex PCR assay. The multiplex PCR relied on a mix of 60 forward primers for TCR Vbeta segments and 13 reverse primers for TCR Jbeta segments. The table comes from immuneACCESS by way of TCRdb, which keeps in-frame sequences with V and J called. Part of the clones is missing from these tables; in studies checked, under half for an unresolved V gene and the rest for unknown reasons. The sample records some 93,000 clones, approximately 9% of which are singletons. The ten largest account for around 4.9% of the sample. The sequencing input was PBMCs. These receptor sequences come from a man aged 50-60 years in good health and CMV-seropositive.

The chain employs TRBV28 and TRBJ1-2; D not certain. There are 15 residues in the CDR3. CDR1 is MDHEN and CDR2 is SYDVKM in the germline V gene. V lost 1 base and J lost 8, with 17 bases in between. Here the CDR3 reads CASSLLEGVRRGYTF. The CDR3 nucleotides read TGTGCCAGCAGTTTATTAGAGGGAGTCCGGCGAGGCTACACCTTC.

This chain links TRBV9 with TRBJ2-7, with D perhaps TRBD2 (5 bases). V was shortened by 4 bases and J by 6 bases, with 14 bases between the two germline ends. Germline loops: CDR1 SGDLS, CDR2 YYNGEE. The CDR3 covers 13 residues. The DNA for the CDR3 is TGTGCCAGCAGCCCCCGCCCAGGAGGCGAGCAGTACTTC. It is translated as CASSPRPGGEQYF.

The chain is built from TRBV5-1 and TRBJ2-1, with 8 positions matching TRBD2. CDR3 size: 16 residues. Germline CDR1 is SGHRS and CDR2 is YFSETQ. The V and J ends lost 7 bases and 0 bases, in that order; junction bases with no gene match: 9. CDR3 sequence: CASGAPSGSSYNEQFF. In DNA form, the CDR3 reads TGCGCCAGCGGCGCACCGAGCGGGAGCTCCTACAATGAGCAGTTCTTC.

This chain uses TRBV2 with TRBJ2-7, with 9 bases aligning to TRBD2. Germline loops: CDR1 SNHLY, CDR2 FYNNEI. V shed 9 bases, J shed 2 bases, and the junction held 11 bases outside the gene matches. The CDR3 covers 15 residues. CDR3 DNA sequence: TGTGCCAGTCTCCCTGGACTAGCGAACACCTACGAGCAGTACTTC. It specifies CASLPGLANTYEQYF.

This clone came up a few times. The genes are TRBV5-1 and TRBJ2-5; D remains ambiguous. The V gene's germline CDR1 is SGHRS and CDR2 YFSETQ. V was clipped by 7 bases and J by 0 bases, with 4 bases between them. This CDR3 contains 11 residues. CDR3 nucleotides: TGCGCCAGCCGGTACCAAGAGACCCAGTACTTC. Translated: CASRYQETQYF.

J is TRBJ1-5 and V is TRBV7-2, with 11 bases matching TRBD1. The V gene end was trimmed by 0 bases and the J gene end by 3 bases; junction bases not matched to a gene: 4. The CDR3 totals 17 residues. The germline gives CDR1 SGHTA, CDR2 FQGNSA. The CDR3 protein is CASSLAGQGGANQPQHF. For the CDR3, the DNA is TGTGCCAGCAGCTTAGCGGGACAGGGGGGTGCCAATCAGCCCCAGCATTTT. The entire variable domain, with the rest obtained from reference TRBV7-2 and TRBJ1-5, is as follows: GAGVSQSPSNKVTEKGKDVELRCDPISGHTALYWYRQSLGQGLEFLIYFQGNSAPDKSGLPSDRFSAERTGGSVSTLTIQRTQQEDSAVYLCASSLAGQGGANQPQHFGDGTRLSIL.

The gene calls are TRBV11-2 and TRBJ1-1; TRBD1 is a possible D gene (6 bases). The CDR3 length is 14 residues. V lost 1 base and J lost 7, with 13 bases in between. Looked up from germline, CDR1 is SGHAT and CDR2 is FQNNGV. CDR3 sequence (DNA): TGTGCCAGCAGCTTAGCTCCCGGGGGGCTTGAAGCTTTCTTT. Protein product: CASSLAPGGLEAFF.

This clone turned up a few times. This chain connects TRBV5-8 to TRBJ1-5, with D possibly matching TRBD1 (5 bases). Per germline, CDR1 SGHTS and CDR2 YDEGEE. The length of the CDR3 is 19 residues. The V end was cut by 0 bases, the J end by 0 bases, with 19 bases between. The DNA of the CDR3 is TGTGCCAGCAGCTTGGCCCCAGGGCTCCAAACTGTTAGCAATCAGCCCCAGCATTTT. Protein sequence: CASSLAPGLQTVSNQPQHF.

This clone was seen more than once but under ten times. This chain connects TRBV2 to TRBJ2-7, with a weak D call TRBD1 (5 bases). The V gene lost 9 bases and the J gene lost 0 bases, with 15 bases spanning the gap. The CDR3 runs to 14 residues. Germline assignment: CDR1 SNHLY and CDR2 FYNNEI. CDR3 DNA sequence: TGTGCCAGAGCATCCACAGGAAGCTCCTACGAGCAGTACTTC. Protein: CARASTGSSYEQYF.

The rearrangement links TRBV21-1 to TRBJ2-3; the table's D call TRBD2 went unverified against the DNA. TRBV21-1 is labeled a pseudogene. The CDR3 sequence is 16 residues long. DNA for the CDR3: TGTGCCAGCAGCCATCCAGGACTAGCGGGAGCAGATACGCAGTATTTT. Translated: CASSHPGLAGADTQYF.

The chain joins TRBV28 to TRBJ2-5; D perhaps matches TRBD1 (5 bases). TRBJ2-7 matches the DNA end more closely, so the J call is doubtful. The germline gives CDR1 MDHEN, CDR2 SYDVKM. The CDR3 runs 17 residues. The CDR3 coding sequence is TGTGCCAGCAGCCCCCCGAGGCCAGGGAATGCGGCCTACGAGCAGTACTTC. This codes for CASSPPRPGNAAYEQYF.

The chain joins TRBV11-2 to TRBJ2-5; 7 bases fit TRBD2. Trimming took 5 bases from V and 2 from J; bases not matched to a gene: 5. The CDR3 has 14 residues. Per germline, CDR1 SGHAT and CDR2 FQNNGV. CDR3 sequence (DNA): TGTGCCAGCAGCCGGACTAGAAGTCAAGAGACCCAGTACTTC. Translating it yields CASSRTRSQETQYF.

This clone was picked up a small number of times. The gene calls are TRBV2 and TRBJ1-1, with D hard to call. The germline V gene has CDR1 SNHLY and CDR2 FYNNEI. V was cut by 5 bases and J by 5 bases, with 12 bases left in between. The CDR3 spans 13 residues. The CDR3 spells CASSSDRETEAFF. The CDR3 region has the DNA TGTGCCAGCAGTTCCGACCGGGAGACTGAAGCTTTCTTT.

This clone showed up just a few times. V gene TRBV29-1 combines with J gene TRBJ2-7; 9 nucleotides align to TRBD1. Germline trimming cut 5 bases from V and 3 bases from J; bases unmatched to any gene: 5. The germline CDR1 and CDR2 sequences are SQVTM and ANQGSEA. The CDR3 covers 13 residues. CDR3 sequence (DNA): TGCAGCGTTCGCCGGGACAGGGACTACGAGCAGTACTTC. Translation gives CSVRRDRDYEQYF.

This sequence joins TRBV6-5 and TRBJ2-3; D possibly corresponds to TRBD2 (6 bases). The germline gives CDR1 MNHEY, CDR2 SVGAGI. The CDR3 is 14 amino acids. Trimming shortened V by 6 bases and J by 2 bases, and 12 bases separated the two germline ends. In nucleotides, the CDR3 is TGTGCCAGCAGACAGGAGGGCCTCACAGATACGCAGTATTTT. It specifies CASRQEGLTDTQYF.

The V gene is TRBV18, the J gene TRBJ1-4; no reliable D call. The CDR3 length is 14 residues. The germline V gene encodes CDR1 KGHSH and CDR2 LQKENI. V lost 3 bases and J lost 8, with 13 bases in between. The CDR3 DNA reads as TGTGCCAGCTCACCCCCGGACCGGGGAGAAAAACTGTTTTTT. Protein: CASSPPDRGEKLFF.

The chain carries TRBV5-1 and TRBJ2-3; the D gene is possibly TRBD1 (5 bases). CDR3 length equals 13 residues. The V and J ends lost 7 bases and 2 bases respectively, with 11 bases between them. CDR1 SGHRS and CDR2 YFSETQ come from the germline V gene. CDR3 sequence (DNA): TGCGCCAGCGAGGCAGGGAACACAGATACGCAGTATTTT. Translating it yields CASEAGNTDTQYF.

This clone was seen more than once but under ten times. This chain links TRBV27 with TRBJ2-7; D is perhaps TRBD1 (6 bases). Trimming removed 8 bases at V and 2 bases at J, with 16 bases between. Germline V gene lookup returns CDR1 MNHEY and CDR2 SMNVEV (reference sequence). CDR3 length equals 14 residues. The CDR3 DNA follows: TGTGCCAGCCGACCCCAGGGGCGGACCTACGAGCAGTACTTC. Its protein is CASRPQGRTYEQYF.

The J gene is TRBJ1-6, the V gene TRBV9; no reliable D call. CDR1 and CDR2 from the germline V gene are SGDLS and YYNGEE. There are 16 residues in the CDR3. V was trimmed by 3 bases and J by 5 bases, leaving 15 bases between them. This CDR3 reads CASSATVSGNNSPLHF. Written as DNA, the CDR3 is TGTGCCAGCAGCGCAACGGTCTCAGGAAATAATTCACCCCTCCACTTT.

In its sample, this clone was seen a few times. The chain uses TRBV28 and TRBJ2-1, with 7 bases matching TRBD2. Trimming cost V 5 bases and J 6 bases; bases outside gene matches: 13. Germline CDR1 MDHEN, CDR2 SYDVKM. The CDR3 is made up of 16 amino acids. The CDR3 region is CASSPSGREGSNEQFF. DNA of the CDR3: TGTGCCAGCAGTCCCTCGGGGAGGGAGGGGAGCAATGAGCAGTTCTTC.

The CDR3 nucleotides are TGTGCCAGCAGCACCCGTCCAGGGGGCTATGCCAAAAACATTCAGTACTTC. Encoded protein: CASSTRPGGYAKNIQYF. V is TRBV5-6 and J is TRBJ2-4, with 8 bases fitting TRBD1. Germline loops: CDR1 SGHDT, CDR2 YYEEEE. V lost 4 bases and J lost 1; bases outside the gene matches: 10. CDR3 length: 17 amino acids.

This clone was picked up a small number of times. In DNA form, the CDR3 reads TGTGCCAGCAGCCCGGGGGACCTGGCCTACGAGCAGTACTTC. Translation gives CASSPGDLAYEQYF. This chain links TRBV28 with TRBJ2-7; tentatively, D is TRBD2 (6 bases). Germline V gene sequence: CDR1 MDHEN, CDR2 SYDVKM. The CDR3 is made up of 14 amino acids. Trimming stripped 6 bases from V and 2 bases from J, with 14 bases between.

CDR3 sequence (DNA): TGTGCCAGCAGCTTTGCCCCCGGGAGCGGGAGCTCCTACAATGAGCAGTTCTTC. Its translation: CASSFAPGSGSSYNEQFF. The chain employs TRBV28 and TRBJ2-1; 8 bases map to TRBD2. This CDR3 is 18 amino acids long. Germline CDR1 MDHEN, CDR2 SYDVKM. V shed 6 bases, J shed 0 bases, and the junction held 13 bases outside the gene matches. The whole variable domain, filled in from reference TRBV28 and TRBJ2-1, reads DVKVTQSSRYLVKRTGEKVFLECVQDMDHENMFWYRQDPGLGLRLIYFSYDVKMKEKGDIPEGYSVSREKKERFSLILESASTNQTSMYLCASSFAPGSGSSYNEQFFGPGTRLTVL.